The 23 T cell receptor beta chains given below trace back to one sample, sequenced in a study of Tregs in tolerant kidney transplant recipients. TCRdb's copy holds only in-frame clones and misses some; the assay was immunoSEQ multiplex PCR. The sample lists fewer than 80,000 clones, roughly 98% occurring once. Sequencing used CD4+ T cells from blood, obtained before the transplant. Receptors originate from a human donor who received a combined kidney and bone marrow transplant.

The chain employs TRBV7-3 and TRBJ1-3; no definite D call. Germline CDR1 and CDR2: SGHTA and FQGTGA. This CDR3 spans 13 amino acids. The germline V and J ends were trimmed by 4 bases and 2 bases, with 6 bases remaining between them. The CDR3 sequence: CASSSRPGNTIYF. For the CDR3, the DNA is TGTGCCAGCAGCTCGCGGCCTGGAAACACCATATATTTT. Based on the CDR3 plus reference TRBV7-3 and TRBJ1-3, the full variable domain is GAGVSQTPSNKVTEKGKYVELRCDPISGHTALYWYRQSLGQGPEFLIYFQGTGAADDSGLPNDRFFAVRPEGSVSTLKIQRTERGDSAVYLCASSSRPGNTIYFGEGSWLTVV.

The rearrangement joins TRBV30 to TRBJ2-1, with D possibly TRBD1 on 5 matching bases. CDR3 size: 14 residues. In germline, CDR1 is GTSNPN, CDR2 SVGIG (reference sequence). The ends were cut back, 8 bases at V and 3 bases at J, with 17 bases in the middle. The CDR3 DNA follows: TGTGCCCGCTCACAGGCTTCGGGCTACAATGAGCAGTTCTTC. It codes for CARSQASGYNEQFF.

The chain recombines TRBV7-2 with TRBJ2-7, with TRBD2 matching over 8 bases. The CDR3 is 19 residues long. Germline V gene lookup returns CDR1 SGHTA and CDR2 FQGNSA. The trim removed 2 bases at V and 2 bases at J, leaving 17 bases unmatched. CDR3 DNA sequence: TGTGCCAGCAGCTTAAGGACGGGAGGGACGAGTGGTTGGGCCTACGAGCAGTACTTC. This gives the protein CASSLRTGGTSGWAYEQYF.

The chain combines TRBV7-2 with TRBJ2-7, with D tentatively TRBD2 (6 bases). Deletions cut 5 bases from V and 2 bases from J, with 13 bases between. Germline V gene lookup returns CDR1 SGHTA and CDR2 FQGNSA. The CDR3 has 14 residues. The CDR3 nucleotides are TGTGCCAGCAGCCCCCTAGGGAGGACCTACGAGCAGTACTTC. The encoded protein is CASSPLGRTYEQYF.

This chain connects TRBV5-1 to TRBJ2-3; no definite D call. V was cut by 0 bases and J by 2 bases, with 10 bases left in between. The CDR3 totals 15 residues. The germline gives CDR1 SGHRS, CDR2 YFSETQ. The CDR3 loop reads CASSLVVPHTDTQYF. CDR3 nucleotide sequence: TGCGCCAGCAGCTTGGTTGTCCCCCACACAGATACGCAGTATTTT.

The chain employs TRBV19 and TRBJ2-6; D uncertain. The CDR3 spans 14 residues. V gave up 7 bases and J gave up 0 bases, with 7 bases separating them. Germline V gene lookup returns CDR1 LNHDA and CDR2 SQIVND (reference sequence). The CDR3 nucleotides read TGTGCCAGTACCGTTAACTCTGGGGCCAACGTCCTGACTTTC. Protein sequence: CASTVNSGANVLTF.

The count of this clone is one. This chain connects TRBV9 to TRBJ2-7; 9 nucleotides line up with TRBD1. The trim removed 3 bases at V and 5 bases at J, leaving 3 bases unmatched. This CDR3 spans 13 amino acids. Germline assignment: CDR1 SGDLS and CDR2 YYNGEE. CDR3 amino acids: CASSARTGDEQYF. The CDR3 DNA follows: TGTGCCAGCAGCGCCCGGACAGGGGACGAGCAGTACTTC.

This chain links TRBV5-5 with TRBJ2-7, with D maybe TRBD1 (7 bases). Germline V gene lookup returns CDR1 SGHKS and CDR2 YYEKEE (reference sequence). The germline V and J ends were trimmed by 4 bases and 4 bases, with 15 bases remaining between them. CDR3 length: 14 residues. CDR3 protein: CASSRGGAGYEQYF. The CDR3 nucleotides are TGTGCCAGCAGCCGAGGGGGCGCGGGGTACGAGCAGTACTTC.

The chain combines TRBV7-3 with TRBJ2-3; 13 bases fit TRBD2. V dropped 5 bases and J dropped 6; count of bases not matched to a gene: 5. The germline V gene has CDR1 SGHTA and CDR2 FQGTGA. This CDR3 has 15 residues. For the CDR3, the DNA is TGTGCCAGCAGCCCAGGACTAGCGGGGGTGGATACGCAGTATTTT. It specifies CASSPGLAGVDTQYF.

The chain couples TRBV19 to TRBJ1-5, with TRBD1 identical over 9 bases. From germline, CDR1 is LNHDA and CDR2 SQIVND (reference sequence). V was clipped by 4 bases and J by 2 bases; unmatched bases: 12. The CDR3 loop spans 18 amino acids. The CDR3: CASSNVGTGSGRNQPQHF. CDR3 sequence (DNA): TGTGCCAGTAGTAACGTCGGGACAGGGTCGGGTCGCAATCAGCCCCAGCATTTT.

This clone was recorded only once. V gene TRBV10-3 combines with J gene TRBJ2-7; tentative D call: TRBD2 (6 bases). V lost 10 bases and J 3 bases, leaving 22 bases between the germline ends. The length of the CDR3 is 15 residues. Germline lookup yields CDR1 ENHRY and CDR2 SYGVKD. The CDR3 bases are TGTGCCAGCCGCCCCGGTAGCGGAGGCGACTACGAGCAGTACTTC. Translating gives CASRPGSGGDYEQYF.

J is TRBJ1-2 and V is TRBV23-1, with D unresolved. TRBV23-1 is an ORF for which the function is uncertain. V was shortened by 8 bases and J by 2 bases, with 15 bases between the two germline ends. This CDR3 has 14 residues. CDR3 residues: CASSDKYLNYGYTF. CDR3 DNA sequence: TGCGCCAGCTCCGACAAGTACCTAAACTATGGCTACACCTTC.

The V call is TRBV7-2, the J call TRBJ2-7, with a possible D match to TRBD1 (6 bases). Trimming left V 5 bases short and J 1 base short, with 18 bases between. The germline CDR1 and CDR2 sequences are SGHTA and FQGNSA. The CDR3 is 16 residues long. The CDR3 protein is CASSPPVGTGSYEQYF. As DNA, the CDR3 is TGTGCCAGCAGCCCCCCGGTTGGTACAGGGTCCTACGAGCAGTACTTC.

The rearrangement joins TRBV5-4 to TRBJ2-1; D is possibly TRBD2 (5 bases). The CDR3 runs to 16 residues. Germline CDR1 SGHNT, CDR2 YYREEE (reference sequence). Trimming removed 0 bases from V and 6 bases from J, with 16 bases in between. In nucleotides, the CDR3 is TGTGCCAGCAGCTTGGGAGGGTGGAACAAGGTCAATGAGCAGTTCTTC. Its protein is CASSLGGWNKVNEQFF.

The CDR3 loop reads CASSEGARQPQHF. Written as DNA, the CDR3 is TGCGCCAGCAGTGAGGGGGCGCGTCAGCCCCAGCATTTT. V gene TRBV10-2 combines with J gene TRBJ1-5; TRBD1 is a possible D gene (5 bases). V lost 2 bases and J lost 6, with 8 bases in between. Germline V gene sequence: CDR1 WSHSY, CDR2 SAAADI. The CDR3 consists of 13 residues.

The chain employs TRBV5-1 and TRBJ2-1; the match to TRBD1 covers 12 bases. The CDR3 contains 15 residues. Germline V gene data show CDR1 as SGHRS and CDR2 as YFSETQ. J was trimmed by 7 bases and V by 2 bases; bases with no gene match: 4. CDR3 bases: TGCGCCAGCAGCTTTGGGACAGGGGGCTTTAATGAGCAGTTCTTC. It encodes CASSFGTGGFNEQFF.

The chain carries TRBV6-1 and TRBJ1-5, with D uncertain. V lost 2 bases and J lost 6, with 8 bases in between. This CDR3 is built from 13 residues. Germline-derived CDR1 and CDR2 are MNHNS and SASEGT. CDR3 protein: CASSETSGQPQHF. The CDR3 nucleotides are TGTGCCAGCAGTGAAACATCAGGTCAGCCCCAGCATTTT.

The rearrangement joins TRBV7-9 to TRBJ2-1, with a tentative D call TRBD2 (5 bases). V lost 4 bases to trimming and J lost 4 bases, with 14 bases between them. CDR1 and CDR2 from the germline V gene are SEHNR and FQNEAQ (reference sequence). CDR3 length: 15 amino acids. DNA of the CDR3: TGTGCCAGCAGCTACCGACTACCTACGTACAATGAGCAGTTCTTC. Its translation: CASSYRLPTYNEQFF.

V is TRBV5-1 and J is TRBJ2-1, with D tentatively TRBD2 (5 bases). The length of the CDR3 is 14 residues. V was cut by 7 bases and J by 3 bases, with 14 bases left in between. Germline lookup yields CDR1 SGHRS and CDR2 YFSETQ. The CDR3 spells CASSDSTFYNEQFF. CDR3 DNA: TGCGCCAGCTCGGACTCAACTTTCTACAATGAGCAGTTCTTC.

The chain carries TRBV5-4 and TRBJ2-7, with 7 bases identical to TRBD1. The V gene end was trimmed by 5 bases and the J gene end by 2 bases; junction bases not matched to a gene: 4. Germline V CDR1 and CDR2: SGHNT, YYREEE (reference sequence). The CDR3 has 13 amino acids. The CDR3 sequence is CASRRQGTYEQYF. In DNA, the CDR3 is TGTGCCAGCAGGCGACAGGGAACCTACGAGCAGTACTTC.

The V call is TRBV30, the J call TRBJ1-6; D perhaps matches TRBD1 (5 bases). This CDR3 is built from 15 residues. Germline CDR1 and CDR2: GTSNPN and SVGIG (reference sequence). V was pared by 2 bases and J by 2 bases, with 10 bases between. Here the CDR3 DNA reads TGTGCCTGGAGTTGGGGGGGGGCCTATAATTCACCCCTCCACTTT. The encoded protein is CAWSWGGAYNSPLHF.

This chain uses TRBV7-9 with TRBJ1-6; 8 nucleotides line up with TRBD1. The trim removed 5 bases at V and 7 bases at J, leaving 4 bases unmatched. This CDR3 contains 14 residues. CDR1 is SEHNR, CDR2 FQNEAQ, per germline (reference sequence). The CDR3 sequence: CASSQGQANSPLHF. CDR3 bases: TGTGCCAGCAGCCAGGGACAGGCCAATTCACCCCTCCACTTT.

This chain connects TRBV28 to TRBJ2-7, with 9 bases lining up with TRBD2. The CDR3 has 16 residues. The germline CDR1 and CDR2 sequences are MDHEN and SYDVKM. The V segment lost 5 bases and the J segment 2 bases; nucleotides outside the gene matches: 10. The CDR3 sequence is CASSTPVGLATYEQYF. CDR3 nucleotides: TGTGCCAGCAGTACCCCCGTTGGACTAGCGACCTACGAGCAGTACTTC.